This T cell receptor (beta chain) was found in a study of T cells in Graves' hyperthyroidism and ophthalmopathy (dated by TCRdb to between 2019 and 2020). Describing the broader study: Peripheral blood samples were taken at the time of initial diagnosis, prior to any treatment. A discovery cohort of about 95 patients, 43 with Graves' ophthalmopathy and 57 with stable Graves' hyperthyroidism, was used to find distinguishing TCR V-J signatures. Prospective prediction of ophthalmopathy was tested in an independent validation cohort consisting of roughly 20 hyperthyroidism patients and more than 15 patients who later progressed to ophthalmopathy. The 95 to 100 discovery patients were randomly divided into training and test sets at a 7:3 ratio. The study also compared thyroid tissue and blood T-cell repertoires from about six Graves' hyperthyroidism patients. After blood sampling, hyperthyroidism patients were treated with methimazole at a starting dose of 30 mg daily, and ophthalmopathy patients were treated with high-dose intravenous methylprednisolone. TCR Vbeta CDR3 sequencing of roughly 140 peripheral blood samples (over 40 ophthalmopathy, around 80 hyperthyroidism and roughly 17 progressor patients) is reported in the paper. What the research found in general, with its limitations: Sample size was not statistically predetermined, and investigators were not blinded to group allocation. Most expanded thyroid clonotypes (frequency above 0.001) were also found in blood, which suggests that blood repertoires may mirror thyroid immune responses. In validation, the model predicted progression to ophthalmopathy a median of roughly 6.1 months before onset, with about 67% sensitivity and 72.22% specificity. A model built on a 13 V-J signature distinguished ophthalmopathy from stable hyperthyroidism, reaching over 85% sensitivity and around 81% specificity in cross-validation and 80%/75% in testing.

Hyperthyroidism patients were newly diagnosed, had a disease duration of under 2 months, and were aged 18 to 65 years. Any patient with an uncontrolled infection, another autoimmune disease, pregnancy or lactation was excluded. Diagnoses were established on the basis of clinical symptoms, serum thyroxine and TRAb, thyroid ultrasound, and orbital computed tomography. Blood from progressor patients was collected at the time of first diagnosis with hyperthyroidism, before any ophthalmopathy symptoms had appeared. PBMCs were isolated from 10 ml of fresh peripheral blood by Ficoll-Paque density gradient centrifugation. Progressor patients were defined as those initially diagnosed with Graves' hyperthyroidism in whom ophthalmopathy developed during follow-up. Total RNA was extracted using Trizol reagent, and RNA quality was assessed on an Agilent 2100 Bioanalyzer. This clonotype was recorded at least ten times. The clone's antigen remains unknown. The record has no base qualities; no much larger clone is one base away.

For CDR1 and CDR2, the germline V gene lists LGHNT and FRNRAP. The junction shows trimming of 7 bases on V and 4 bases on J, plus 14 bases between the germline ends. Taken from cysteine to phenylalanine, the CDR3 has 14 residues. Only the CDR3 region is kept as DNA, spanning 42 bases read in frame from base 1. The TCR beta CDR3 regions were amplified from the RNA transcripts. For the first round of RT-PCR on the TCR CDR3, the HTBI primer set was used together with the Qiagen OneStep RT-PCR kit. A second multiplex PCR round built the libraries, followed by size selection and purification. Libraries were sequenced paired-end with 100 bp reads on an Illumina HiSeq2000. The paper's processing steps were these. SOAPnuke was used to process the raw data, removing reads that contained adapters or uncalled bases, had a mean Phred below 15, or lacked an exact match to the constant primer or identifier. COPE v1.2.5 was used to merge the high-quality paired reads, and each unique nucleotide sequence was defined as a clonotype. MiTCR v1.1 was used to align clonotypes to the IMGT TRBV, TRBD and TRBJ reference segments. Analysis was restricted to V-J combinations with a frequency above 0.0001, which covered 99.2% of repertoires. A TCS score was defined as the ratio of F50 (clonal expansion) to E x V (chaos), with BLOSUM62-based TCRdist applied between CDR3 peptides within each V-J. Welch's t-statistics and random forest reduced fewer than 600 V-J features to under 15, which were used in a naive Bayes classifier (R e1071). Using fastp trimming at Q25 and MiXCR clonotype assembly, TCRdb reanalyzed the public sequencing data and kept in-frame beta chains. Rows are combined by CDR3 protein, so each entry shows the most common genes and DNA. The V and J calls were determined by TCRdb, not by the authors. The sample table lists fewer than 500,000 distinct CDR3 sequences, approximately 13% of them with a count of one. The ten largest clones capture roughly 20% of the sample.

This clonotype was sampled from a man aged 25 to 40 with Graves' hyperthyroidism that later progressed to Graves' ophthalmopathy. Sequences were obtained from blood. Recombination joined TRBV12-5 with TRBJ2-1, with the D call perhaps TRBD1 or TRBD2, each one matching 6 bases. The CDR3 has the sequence CASVGGQGYNEQFF. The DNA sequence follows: TGTGCTAGTGTGGGGGGCCAGGGGTACAATGAGCAGTTCTTC.